The clone carrying this T cell receptor (beta chain) was seen only once. Its matching antigen is unknown. This record comes from a study of shared clonotypes between healthy human individuals. Study conclusions and caveats: Non-shared clonotypes had lower generation probabilities than those shared by all four donors.

Original processing methods: ImmunoSEQ junction-only sequences lacked quality scores, so their filtering differed. The assay was immunoSEQ multiplex PCR, and TCRdb's table has in-frame clones only and misses some. Clone size and V and J calls were adopted from that table, with D and trimming inferred from the DNA. The table includes 950,000 to 1,100,000 clones, under 80% detected once. The ends were cut back, 3 bases at V and 6 bases at J, with 9 bases in the middle. Germline V gene lookup returns CDR1 SGHRS and CDR2 YFSETQ. The length of the CDR3 is 13 residues. Caucasian adults residing in Nashville, Tennessee made up all the donors.

The specimen was memory CD4+ T cells sorted from blood. Documented subset: CD45RA-negative fraction. The TCR was taken from a man in his late teens or twenties in good health. The gene calls are TRBV5-1 and TRBJ2-2; tentatively, D is TRBD1 (5 bases). The CDR3 loop reads CASSSQGSGELFF. The DNA of the CDR3 is TGCGCCAGCAGCTCCCAGGGTTCCGGGGAGCTGTTTTTT.